This T cell receptor beta chain was found in a study of blood T cell repertoires in COVID-19 (TCRdb year 2020). Notes on the research overall: Samples covering the acute and convalescent phases of COVID-19 were provided by collaborators in the United States, Italy and Spain. The prospective study material was composed of cDNA or gDNA derived from T cells, B-cell-depleted T cells, or PBMCs. Subjects who had been exposed to COVID-19, were actively infected with it, or had recovered from it provided the deeply sampled blood TCRbeta repertoires that made up the dataset. The repertoires were made available in a free public database intended to serve as a resource for research on the immune response to SARS-CoV-2. The samples were drawn from two sources: the first 160 participants of the ongoing ImmuneRACE study, and 1,000 to 1,500 subjects contributed by 6 global collaborators. Nearly every sample came with metadata listing a de-identified subject ID, COVID-19 status, age in years and sex. Where HLA class I and class II types were available, the types were taken from metadata supplied by the sample provider, not from assay-based typing. Paper-wide results and their limitations: The amount of clinical and demographic metadata varied by source and participant and was provided uncurated.

CDR1 MNHEY and CDR2 SVGEGT were looked up in the germline V gene. The junction shows trimming of 2 bases on V and 8 bases on J, and the gene matches do not reach 8 bases of it. The CDR3 runs 14 amino acids, cysteine and phenylalanine included. The retained sequence is limited to the CDR3, 42 bases, with the frame set at the first base. The collaborating institutions used their own protocols to collect whole blood in K2EDTA tubes. For TCRbeta analysis, collaborators shipped samples as frozen whole blood, isolated PBMCs, or DNA extracted from either of those sample types. The immunoSEQ Assay, a bias-controlled multiplex PCR, was used to amplify TCRbeta CDR3 regions from genomic DNA. The authors processed their data as follows. Within the assay, amplification of reference gene primers was used to estimate how many nucleated cells each sample contained. Sequence reads were collapsed and filtered to measure the absolute abundance of every unique TCRbeta CDR3 rearrangement. Productive Simpson clonality was computed per sample as the square root of Simpson's diversity index over productive rearrangements. TCRdb limited this immuneACCESS table to in-frame rearrangements with V and J called. A share of clones is missing; checked studies link under half to unresolved V genes, and the rest is unexplained. Clone size and the V and J calls come from that table; the DNA yielded D and trimming. The sample profile shows 130,000 to 150,000 clones; about 85% of them were found once. The ten largest make up about 2.6% of the sample.

Points on this clone: No cognate antigen has been identified for it. No quality values exist for individual bases; no much larger clone is one base distant.

Recombination joined TRBV6-2 or TRBV6-3 with TRBJ1-2, with 7 junctional bases fitting TRBD1. The source material was peripheral blood. This sequence originates from a human donor with acute or convalescent COVID-19. The donor label of this sample is uncertain. The bases read TGTGCCAGCAGTTACACCGAGGGGGCCTTAGGCTACACCTTC. Translated, it reads CASSYTEGALGYTF.